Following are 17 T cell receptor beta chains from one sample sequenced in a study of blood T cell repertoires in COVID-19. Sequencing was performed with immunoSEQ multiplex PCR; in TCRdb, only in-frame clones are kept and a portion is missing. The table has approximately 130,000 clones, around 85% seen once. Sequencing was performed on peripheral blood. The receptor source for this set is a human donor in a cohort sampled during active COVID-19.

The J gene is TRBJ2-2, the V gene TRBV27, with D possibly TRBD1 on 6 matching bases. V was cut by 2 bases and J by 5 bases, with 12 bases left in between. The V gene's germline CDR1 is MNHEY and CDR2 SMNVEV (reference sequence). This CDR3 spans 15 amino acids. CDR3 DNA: TGTGCCAGCAGTTTAAGGGGGAGAGGGACCGGGGAGCTGTTTTTT. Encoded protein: CASSLRGRGTGELFF.

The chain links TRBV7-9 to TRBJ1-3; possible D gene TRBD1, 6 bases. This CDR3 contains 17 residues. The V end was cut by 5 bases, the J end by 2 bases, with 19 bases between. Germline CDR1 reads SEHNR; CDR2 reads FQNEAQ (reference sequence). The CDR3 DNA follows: TGTGCCAGCAGCGCCTCGGGTGGCAGGGGCGCTGGAAACACCATATATTTT. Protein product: CASSASGGRGAGNTIYF.

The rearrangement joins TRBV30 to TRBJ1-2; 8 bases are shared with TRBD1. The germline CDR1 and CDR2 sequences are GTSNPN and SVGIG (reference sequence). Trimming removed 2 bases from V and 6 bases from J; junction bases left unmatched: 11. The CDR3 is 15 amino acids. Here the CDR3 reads CAWSSTRGRDDGYTF. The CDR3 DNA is TGTGCCTGGAGTTCGACCAGGGGGCGCGACGATGGCTACACCTTC.

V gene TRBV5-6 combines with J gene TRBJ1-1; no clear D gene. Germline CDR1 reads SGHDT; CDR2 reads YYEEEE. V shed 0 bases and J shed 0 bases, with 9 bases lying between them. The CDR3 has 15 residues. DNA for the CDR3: TGTGCCAGCAGCTTGGGTGCGGGCATGAACACTGAAGCTTTCTTT. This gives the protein CASSLGAGMNTEAFF.

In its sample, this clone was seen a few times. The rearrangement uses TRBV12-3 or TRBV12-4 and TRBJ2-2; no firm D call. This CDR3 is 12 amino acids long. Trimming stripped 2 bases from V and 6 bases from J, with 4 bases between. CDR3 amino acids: CASSLSAGELFF. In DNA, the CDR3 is TGTGCCAGCAGTTTAAGCGCCGGGGAGCTGTTTTTT.

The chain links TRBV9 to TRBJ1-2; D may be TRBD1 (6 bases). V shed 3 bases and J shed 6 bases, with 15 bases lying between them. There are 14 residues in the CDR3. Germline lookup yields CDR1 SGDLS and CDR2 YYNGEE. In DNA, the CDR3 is TGTGCCAGCAGCGCCTCCCCTGGGGACAATGGCTACACCTTC. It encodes CASSASPGDNGYTF.

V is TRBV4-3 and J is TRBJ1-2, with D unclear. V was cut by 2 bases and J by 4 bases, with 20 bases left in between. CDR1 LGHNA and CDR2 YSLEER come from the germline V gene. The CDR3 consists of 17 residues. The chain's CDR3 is CASSQSSQSGIGYGYTF. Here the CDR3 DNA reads TGCGCCAGCAGCCAAAGCTCTCAATCAGGAATAGGCTATGGCTACACCTTC.

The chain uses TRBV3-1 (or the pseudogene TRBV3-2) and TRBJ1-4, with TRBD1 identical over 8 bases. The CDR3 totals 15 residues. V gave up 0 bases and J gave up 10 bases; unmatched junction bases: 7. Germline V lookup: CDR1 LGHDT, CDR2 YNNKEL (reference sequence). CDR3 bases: TGTGCCAGCAGCCAAGAGAGCGGACAGGGAGGAAAACTGTTTTTT. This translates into CASSQESGQGGKLFF.

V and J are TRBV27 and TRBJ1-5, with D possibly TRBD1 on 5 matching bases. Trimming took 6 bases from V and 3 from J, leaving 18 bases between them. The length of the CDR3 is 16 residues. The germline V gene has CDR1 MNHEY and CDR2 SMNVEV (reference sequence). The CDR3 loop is CASRDRGGVYNQPQHF. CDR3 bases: TGTGCCAGCAGGGACCGGGGAGGGGTTTACAATCAGCCCCAGCATTTT.

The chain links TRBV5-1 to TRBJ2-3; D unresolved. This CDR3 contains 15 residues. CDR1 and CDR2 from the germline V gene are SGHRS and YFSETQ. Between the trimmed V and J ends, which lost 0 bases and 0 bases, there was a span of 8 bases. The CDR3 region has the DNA TGCGCCAGCAGCTTGGATGTGGCTAGCACAGATACGCAGTATTTT. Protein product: CASSLDVASTDTQYF.

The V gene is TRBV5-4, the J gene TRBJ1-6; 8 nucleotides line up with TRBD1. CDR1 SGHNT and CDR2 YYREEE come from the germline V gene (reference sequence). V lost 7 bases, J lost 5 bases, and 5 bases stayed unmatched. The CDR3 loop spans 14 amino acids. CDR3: CASLRQGNNSPLHF. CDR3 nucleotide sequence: TGTGCCAGCCTCCGACAGGGGAATAATTCACCCCTCCACTTT.

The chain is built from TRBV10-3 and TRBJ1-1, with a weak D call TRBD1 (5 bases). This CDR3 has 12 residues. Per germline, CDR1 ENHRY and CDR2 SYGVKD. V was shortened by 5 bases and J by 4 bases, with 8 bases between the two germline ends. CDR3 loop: CAISQGGTEAFF. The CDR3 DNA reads TGTGCCATCAGTCAGGGAGGCACTGAAGCTTTCTTT.

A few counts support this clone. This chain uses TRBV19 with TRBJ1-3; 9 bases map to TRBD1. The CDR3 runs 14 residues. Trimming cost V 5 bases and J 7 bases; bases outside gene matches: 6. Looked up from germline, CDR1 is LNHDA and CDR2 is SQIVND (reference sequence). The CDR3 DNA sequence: TGTGCCAGTAGTTGGCCCGGGACAGGGAACACCATATATTTT. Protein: CASSWPGTGNTIYF.

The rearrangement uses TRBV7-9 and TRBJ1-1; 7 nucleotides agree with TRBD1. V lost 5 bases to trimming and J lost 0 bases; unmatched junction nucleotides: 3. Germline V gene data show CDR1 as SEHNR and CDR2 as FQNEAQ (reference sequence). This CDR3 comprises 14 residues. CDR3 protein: CASSRTGVNTEAFF. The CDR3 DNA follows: TGTGCCAGCAGCCGTACAGGGGTGAACACTGAAGCTTTCTTT.

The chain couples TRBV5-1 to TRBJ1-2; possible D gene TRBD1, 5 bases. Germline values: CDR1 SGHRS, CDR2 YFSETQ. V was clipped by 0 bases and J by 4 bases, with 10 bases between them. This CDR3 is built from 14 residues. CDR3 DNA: TGCGCCAGCAGCTTGGGGTCAGGGCCCTATGGCTACACCTTC. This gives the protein CASSLGSGPYGYTF.

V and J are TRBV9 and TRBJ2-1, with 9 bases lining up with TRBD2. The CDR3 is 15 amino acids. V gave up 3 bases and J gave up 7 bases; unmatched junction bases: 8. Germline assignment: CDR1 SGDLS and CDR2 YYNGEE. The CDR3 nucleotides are TGTGCCAGCAGCGAGGGACTAGCTATGTTGAATGAGCAGTTCTTC. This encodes CASSEGLAMLNEQFF.

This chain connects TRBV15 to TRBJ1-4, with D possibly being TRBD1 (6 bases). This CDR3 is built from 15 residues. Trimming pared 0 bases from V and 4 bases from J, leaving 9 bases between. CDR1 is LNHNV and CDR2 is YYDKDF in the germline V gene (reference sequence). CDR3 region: CATSRETGINEKLFF. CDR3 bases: TGTGCCACCAGCAGAGAAACAGGGATTAATGAAAAACTGTTTTTT.